Included here is one TCR beta chain sequence, with context. Antigen unknown. In the PCR, 60 Vbeta and 13 Jbeta primers were used. Sequencing used immunoSEQ multiplex PCR; TCRdb keeps in-frame clones, though not all of them. Seen here are 140,000 to 150,000 clones, 76% observed once, and the top ten hold approximately 2%. The source of the sample is a study of cytomegalovirus exposure and HLA in healthy donors. Broader study findings: The dataset shows that most TCR sequences were rare, while some public TCRs occurred in many donors.

The sequenced sample consisted of PBMCs. The sequence derives from a woman aged 40 to 50 in good health and CMV-seronegative.

CDR3 DNA sequence: TGTGCCAGCAGTTTATCCGGGGATGGCTACACCTTC. It codes for CASSLSGDGYTF. The chain couples TRBV27 to TRBJ1-2; D uncertain. Germline CDR1 is MNHEY and CDR2 is SMNVEV (reference sequence). The CDR3 covers 12 residues. Trimming left V 0 bases short and J 6 bases short, with 5 bases between.